Following are 28 T cell receptor beta chains from one sample sequenced in a study of beta chain features in type 1 diabetes. Whole-study findings and limits: Shortening that was moderate but significant affected the TCRB CDR3s of Type 1 diabetes patients in all four CD4+ subsets.

cDNA synthesis used the whole RNA isolate, giving expressed TCRB sequences. The repertoire was sequenced with immunoSEQ multiplex PCR; TCRdb's copy has only in-frame clones and lacks some. The table has more than 250,000 clones, 15% seen once. Their target antigens are unknown. Specimen: naive CD4+ T cells from blood. The receptors derive from a man in his late teens or twenties with type 1 diabetes.

This clone was counted only a few times. The chain joins TRBV7-2 to TRBJ2-1, with 8 bases lining up with TRBD1. The CDR3 consists of 16 residues. Germline V lookup: CDR1 SGHTA, CDR2 FQGNSA. Trimming took 1 base from V and 4 from J; bases not matched to a gene: 6. DNA of the CDR3: TGTGCCAGCAGCTTAGACGTACGGACAGGGTACAATGAGCAGTTCTTC. Its translation is CASSLDVRTGYNEQFF.

The rearrangement links TRBV9 to TRBJ2-7, with 12 bases lining up with TRBD2. The germline V gene has CDR1 SGDLS and CDR2 YYNGEE. Trimming removed 4 bases from V and 4 bases from J; junction bases left unmatched: 6. The CDR3 is 15 residues long. CDR3 in amino acids: CASSPWTSGEYEQYF. The CDR3 coding sequence is TGTGCCAGCAGCCCCTGGACTAGCGGGGAATACGAGCAGTACTTC. The full variable domain, completed using reference TRBV9 and TRBJ2-7, is DSGVTQTPKHLITATGQRVTLRCSPRSGDLSVYWYQQSLDQGLQFLIQYYNGEERAKGNILERFSAQQFPDLHSELNLSSLELGDSALYFCASSPWTSGEYEQYFGPGTRLTVT.

This clone appeared a few times. The chain carries TRBV20-1 and TRBJ1-1; D remains unclear. The germline CDR1 and CDR2 sequences are DFQATT and SNEGSKA (reference sequence). The V end lost 3 bases, the J end lost 5 bases, and 7 bases lay between the germline ends. This CDR3 comprises 11 residues. CDR3 sequence reads: CSASRGTEAFF. CDR3 DNA sequence: TGCAGTGCTAGCAGAGGGACTGAAGCTTTCTTT.

This clone was seen a handful of times. This chain uses TRBV7-8 with TRBJ2-2, with D possibly TRBD2 on 6 matching bases. Germline loops: CDR1 SGHVS, CDR2 FQNEAQ. The CDR3 is 16 residues long. V lost 2 bases and J lost 0, with 10 bases in between. The CDR3 DNA sequence: TGTGCCAGCAGCTTATTTACGGGAGCGAACACCGGGGAGCTGTTTTTT. This translates into CASSLFTGANTGELFF.

The chain recombines TRBV14 with TRBJ1-2, with 7 bases fitting TRBD1. The CDR3 totals 15 residues. Per the germline V gene, CDR1 is SGHDN and CDR2 is FVKESK. Unmatched junction bases numbered 4, after V lost 0 bases and J lost 3 bases. The CDR3 sequence is CASSQDRRGHYGYTF. The CDR3 coding sequence is TGTGCCAGCAGCCAAGATCGGAGGGGGCACTATGGCTACACCTTC.

This clone was detected only a few times. One junction end does not reproduce the germline sequence, and a read error may be involved. The chain employs TRBV27 and TRBJ2-7; 8 nucleotides agree with TRBD1. The germline V gene has CDR1 MNHEY and CDR2 SMNVEV (reference sequence). The CDR3 is 13 residues long. CDR3 DNA: TGTGCCAGCAGTTTATCGGGGACAGGCGCGTCAGACTTC. Its protein is CASSLSGTGASDF.

This clone turned up a few times. This rearrangement joins TRBV29-1 to TRBJ2-1; D gene unclear. The CDR3 covers 13 residues. V was pared by 4 bases and J by 0 bases, with 7 bases between. Germline CDR1 is SQVTM and CDR2 is ANQGSEA. CDR3 DNA sequence: TGCAGCGTTGGTACGGGCTCCTACAATGAGCAGTTCTTC. As protein: CSVGTGSYNEQFF.

The chain joins TRBV18 to TRBJ2-1; 11 bases match TRBD2. CDR1 and CDR2 (germline): KGHSH, LQKENI. The V and J ends lost 3 bases and 8 bases, in that order; junction bases with no gene match: 6. The CDR3 is made up of 15 amino acids. CDR3 sequence: CASSPTSGSRYEQFF. DNA for the CDR3: TGTGCCAGCTCACCTACTAGCGGGAGTAGGTATGAGCAGTTCTTC.

This rearrangement joins TRBV15 to TRBJ1-5, with D possibly TRBD1 on 5 matching bases. Trimming took 1 base from V and 7 from J, leaving 14 bases between them. The CDR3 sequence is 15 residues long. Germline values: CDR1 LNHNV, CDR2 YYDKDF (reference sequence). In nucleotides, the CDR3 is TGTGCCACCAGCAGAGGGGGCAGGGTTGACCAGCCCCAGCATTTT. Amino acids: CATSRGGRVDQPQHF.

This clone has a handful of counts. The genes are TRBV11-2 and TRBJ1-6, with D possibly TRBD1 on 5 matching bases. Germline V CDR1 and CDR2: SGHAT, FQNNGV. V shed 0 bases and J shed 7 bases, with 13 bases lying between them. CDR3 length: 16 residues. This CDR3 reads CASSLEGRAGNSPLHF. As DNA, the CDR3 is TGTGCCAGCAGCTTAGAAGGCAGGGCAGGGAATTCACCCCTCCACTTT.

The chain recombines TRBV27 with TRBJ2-3; 10 bases align to TRBD2. The length of the CDR3 is 13 residues. Germline V gene lookup returns CDR1 MNHEY and CDR2 SMNVEV (reference sequence). Trimming took 9 bases from V and 3 from J; bases not matched to a gene: 3. In nucleotides, the CDR3 is TGTGCCAGTTTAGCGGGAGGAACAGATACGCAGTATTTT. Amino acid sequence: CASLAGGTDTQYF.

A few counts support this clone. The chain couples TRBV30 to TRBJ1-4; a weak D match, TRBD1 (5 bases). Germline lookup yields CDR1 GTSNPN and CDR2 SVGIG (reference sequence). The CDR3 consists of 15 residues. V lost 4 bases to trimming and J lost 5 bases, with 17 bases between them. CDR3 sequence: CAWTPAQGFNEKLFF. The CDR3 DNA reads TGTGCCTGGACCCCAGCCCAGGGTTTCAATGAAAAACTGTTTTTT.

This chain connects TRBV6-5 to TRBJ2-3, with D perhaps matching TRBD1 (5 bases). The germline CDR1 and CDR2 sequences are MNHEY and SVGAGI. V lost 5 bases to trimming and J lost 14 bases, with 17 bases between them. CDR3 length: 12 amino acids. In DNA, the CDR3 is TGTGCCAGCAGTCGCGACAGCCTAACCTCGTATTTT. Translation gives CASSRDSLTSYF.

The gene calls are TRBV5-1 and TRBJ2-1; 16 nucleotides match TRBD2. The V gene end was trimmed by 4 bases and the J gene end by 8 bases; junction bases not matched to a gene: 15. The CDR3 totals 19 residues. The V gene's germline CDR1 is SGHRS and CDR2 YFSETQ. The CDR3 spells CASSTGTSGGAIPTDEQFF. DNA for the CDR3: TGCGCCAGCAGCACCGGGACTAGCGGGGGGGCGATACCAACCGATGAGCAGTTCTTC.

The J gene is TRBJ2-1, the V gene TRBV18; D is perhaps TRBD2 (6 bases). CDR1 and CDR2 from the germline V gene are KGHSH and LQKENI. The CDR3 has 16 residues. Trimming cost V 3 bases and J 9 bases, with 21 bases left between them. CDR3 sequence reads: CASSPSNFAGSSEQFF. The CDR3 nucleotides read TGTGCCAGCTCACCGAGCAACTTTGCGGGAAGTTCTGAGCAGTTCTTC.

This clone came up a few times. The V and J genes are TRBV6-6 and TRBJ2-5; D unclear. This CDR3 is 14 amino acids long. Germline assignment: CDR1 MNHNY and CDR2 SVGAGI (reference sequence). V was pared by 0 bases and J by 3 bases, with 8 bases between. CDR3 sequence (DNA): TGTGCCAGCAGTTACTCGGGCAGAAAAGAGACCCAGTACTTC. Translated: CASSYSGRKETQYF.

V is TRBV2 and J is TRBJ1-5; D may be TRBD1 (6 bases). The CDR3 is 13 residues long. The germline CDR1 and CDR2 sequences are SNHLY and FYNNEI. V was cut by 6 bases and J by 3 bases, with 9 bases left in between. The CDR3 sequence is CASRDSINQPQHF. CDR3 in DNA: TGTGCCAGCAGGGACAGTATCAATCAGCCCCAGCATTTT. The full variable domain, with the rest looked up from reference TRBV2 and TRBJ1-5, is EPEVTQTPSHQVTQMGQEVILRCVPISNHLYFYWYRQILGQKVEFLVSFYNNEISEKSEIFDDQFSVERPDGSNFTLKIRSTKLEDSAMYFCASRDSINQPQHFGDGTRLSIL.

J is TRBJ1-1 and V is TRBV18; no firm D call. Germline CDR1 is KGHSH and CDR2 is LQKENI. V was shortened by 3 bases and J by 1 base, with 12 bases between the two germline ends. The CDR3 covers 15 residues. CDR3 in DNA: TGTGCCAGCTCACCGGGTCTGAGGGAGAACACTGAAGCTTTCTTT. This gives the protein CASSPGLRENTEAFF.

This clone was detected many times. This rearrangement joins TRBV4-3 to TRBJ2-7, with D perhaps matching TRBD2 (5 bases). V shed 0 bases and J shed 4 bases, with 10 bases lying between them. Germline V gives CDR1 LGHNA, CDR2 YSLEER. CDR3 length: 14 amino acids. CDR3 residues: CASSQDSAGYEQYF. The CDR3 nucleotides are TGCGCCAGCAGCCAAGATTCGGCGGGTTACGAGCAGTACTTC.

This clone was found a few times. V gene TRBV9 combines with J gene TRBJ2-2, with 7 bases lining up with TRBD2. Germline trimming cut 1 base from V and 7 bases from J; bases unmatched to any gene: 16. In germline, CDR1 is SGDLS, CDR2 YYNGEE. This CDR3 is 18 amino acids long. This CDR3 is CASSVRERRRESNGELFF. The CDR3 DNA sequence: TGTGCCAGCAGCGTAAGAGAGAGGAGGCGGGAGAGTAACGGGGAGCTGTTTTTT.

This clone occurred a few times. The chain is built from TRBV27 and TRBJ2-5; the match to TRBD1 covers 8 bases. V lost 5 bases and J lost 4; bases outside the gene matches: 9. CDR1 is MNHEY and CDR2 is SMNVEV in the germline V gene (reference sequence). The CDR3 sequence is 15 residues long. CDR3 nucleotides: TGTGCCAGCAGTACCCGGACAGGGTCGGGAGAGACCCAGTACTTC. Translation: CASSTRTGSGETQYF.

V usage is TRBV5-4 and J usage is TRBJ2-3; TRBD2 is a possible D gene (5 bases). V lost 2 bases and J 10 bases, leaving 20 bases between the germline ends. This CDR3 spans 15 amino acids. CDR1 SGHNT and CDR2 YYREEE come from the germline V gene (reference sequence). The CDR3 sequence: CASSLVGGSVGSQYF. The CDR3 DNA reads TGTGCCAGCAGCTTAGTAGGAGGATCCGTGGGATCGCAGTATTTT.

This clone was seen only a few times. The chain is built from TRBV12-5 and TRBJ2-3, with 10 bases matching TRBD2. V was clipped by 6 bases and J by 2 bases; unmatched bases: 8. Germline V gene lookup returns CDR1 LGHNT and CDR2 FRNRAP. The CDR3 contains 16 residues. This CDR3 is CASGFGSGGITDTQYF. CDR3 bases: TGTGCTAGTGGCTTTGGTAGCGGGGGGATCACAGATACGCAGTATTTT.

In its sample, this clone was seen a few times. The genes are TRBV10-3 and TRBJ1-2; TRBD1 matches 8 bases. The CDR3 runs to 17 residues. Germline lookup yields CDR1 ENHRY and CDR2 SYGVKD. The junction had 7 bases not matched to a gene; V was cut back by 0 bases and J by 1 base. The CDR3: CAISESYGTGVNYGYTF. As DNA, the CDR3 is TGTGCCATCAGTGAGTCCTATGGGACAGGCGTTAACTATGGCTACACCTTC.

There are a few counts of this clone. V and J are TRBV7-2 and TRBJ1-5; no definite D call. The CDR3 is 15 amino acids. Germline V gene sequence: CDR1 SGHTA, CDR2 FQGNSA. V was shortened by 1 base and J by 4 bases, with 11 bases between the two germline ends. CDR3 amino acids: CASSLGEQTNQPQHF. CDR3 in DNA: TGTGCCAGCAGCTTAGGAGAACAGACAAATCAGCCCCAGCATTTT.

This clone was recorded a few times. The chain uses TRBV21-1 and TRBJ2-3; the table's D gene call, TRBD1, was not cross checked with the DNA. TRBV21-1 constitutes a pseudogene. This CDR3 contains 15 residues. The CDR3 sequence is CASRPVGTDPSTQYF. The CDR3 bases are TGTGCCAGCAGGCCAGTGGGGACAGATCCTTCCACGCAGTATTTT.

The rearrangement links TRBV29-1 to TRBJ2-2, with 9 bases identical to TRBD2. Trimming removed 5 bases from V and 2 bases from J; junction bases left unmatched: 9. The CDR3 is made up of 16 amino acids. Germline loops: CDR1 SQVTM, CDR2 ANQGSEA. The DNA for the CDR3 is TGCAGCGTTTTGGAAGCGGGGGGCCTCAACACCGGGGAGCTGTTTTTT. Residues: CSVLEAGGLNTGELFF.

V gene TRBV7-2 combines with J gene TRBJ1-2; 7 bases match TRBD1. The germline V gene encodes CDR1 SGHTA and CDR2 FQGNSA. This CDR3 has 14 amino acids. Unmatched junction bases numbered 7, after V lost 1 base and J lost 8 bases. The CDR3 here is CASSLVNRGGGYTF. For the CDR3, the DNA is TGTGCCAGCAGCTTAGTGAACAGGGGAGGCGGCTACACCTTC.